Here is one TCR beta chain with its context. In TCRdb, the 5' RACE reads were re-called with MiXCR into one record per CDR3 protein. Of under 600,000 distinct CDR3 sequences listed, approximately 13% are singletons. These data originate in a study of T cells after yellow fever vaccination. The material was PBMCs, obtained on the day of the yellow fever booster vaccination. The sequence derives from a man aged 25-45 years who received the YFV17D yellow fever vaccine.

CDR3 sequence: CASSSTYSGQGRGETQYF. CDR3 coding DNA: TGTGCCAGCAGTTCGACTTATTCAGGACAGGGTCGCGGAGAGACCCAGTACTTC. The V and J genes are TRBV6-5 and TRBJ2-5; 8 nucleotides match TRBD1. V dropped 4 bases and J dropped 4; count of bases not matched to a gene: 17. Germline V gene data show CDR1 as MNHEY and CDR2 as SVGAGI. There are 18 residues in the CDR3.